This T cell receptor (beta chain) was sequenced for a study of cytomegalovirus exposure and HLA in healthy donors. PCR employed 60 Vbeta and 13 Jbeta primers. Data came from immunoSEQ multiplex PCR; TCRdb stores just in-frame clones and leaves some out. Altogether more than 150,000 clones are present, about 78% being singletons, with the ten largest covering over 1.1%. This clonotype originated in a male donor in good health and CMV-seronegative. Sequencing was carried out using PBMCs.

CDR3: CASSPLDGSYNEQFF. CDR3 sequence (DNA): TGTGCCAGCAGTCCACTAGATGGGTCCTACAATGAGCAGTTCTTC. The V call is TRBV6-5, the J call TRBJ2-1; D possibly corresponds to TRBD2 (5 bases). Trimming took off 5 bases at V and 1 base at J, with 12 bases between the two ends. CDR3 length: 15 residues. Germline loops: CDR1 MNHEY, CDR2 SVGAGI.